This T cell receptor beta chain stems from a study of T cell changes during pregnancy in multiple sclerosis. Measured with immunoSEQ multiplex PCR; TCRdb has only the in-frame clones, and not every one. This sample has approximately 9,000 clones, with nearly 85% found just once. V was cut by 2 bases and J by 5 bases, with 15 bases left in between. CDR3 length: 15 residues. Germline-derived CDR1 and CDR2 are MNHEY and SVGAGI. The receptor was isolated from a female donor in good health, enrolled as a control in a pregnancy study. The genes are TRBV6-5 and TRBJ1-1; no definite D call. Specimen: CD8+ T cells from peripheral blood mononuclear cells, collected in the third trimester of pregnancy. CDR3 bases: TGTGCCAGCAGTTACCGGGAAGGGCGGGTTACTGAAGCTTTCTTT. Its protein product is CASSYREGRVTEAFF.